This T cell receptor (beta chain) is drawn from a study of blood T cell repertoires in COVID-19. Some clones are missing from TCRdb's copy, which holds only in-frame ones; the method was immunoSEQ multiplex PCR. The table includes 150,000 or so clones, 70% to 80% detected once. The material sequenced was peripheral blood. The TCR was taken from a woman in her sixties or seventies with COVID-19, enrolled during active disease.

CDR3: CASSVATGNTEAFF. Here the CDR3 DNA reads TGTGCCAGCAGCGTAGCGACAGGGAACACTGAAGCTTTCTTT. The chain combines TRBV9 with TRBJ1-1; possible D gene TRBD1, 6 bases. Germline V gives CDR1 SGDLS, CDR2 YYNGEE. The V end lost 0 bases, the J end lost 1 base, and 7 bases lay between the germline ends. The CDR3 runs 14 residues. Filled out from reference TRBV9 and TRBJ1-1, the complete variable domain reads DSGVTQTPKHLITATGQRVTLRCSPRSGDLSVYWYQQSLDQGLQFLIQYYNGEERAKGNILERFSAQQFPDLHSELNLSSLELGDSALYFCASSVATGNTEAFFGQGTRLTVV.